One sample yielded the 9 T cell receptor beta chains listed below, sequenced in a study of chronic HIV infection and antiretroviral therapy. Each CDR3 protein gets one entry after TCRdb re-called the 5' RACE reads with MiXCR. This table has more than 40,000 distinct CDR3 sequences, 19% appearing once. The sequenced sample was peripheral blood. These receptors came from an adult who had HIV and had not received antiretroviral therapy, or was an uninfected healthy control (not recorded which).

This chain connects TRBV28 to TRBJ2-1; D may be TRBD2 (6 bases). This CDR3 has 16 residues. The germline V and J ends were trimmed by 7 bases and 3 bases, with 19 bases remaining between them. Germline CDR1 and CDR2: MDHEN and SYDVKM. The CDR3 DNA reads as TGTGCCAGCATGGTGGGCATCGGGGGAAGCTACAATGAGCAGTTCTTC. Translated, it gives CASMVGIGGSYNEQFF.

The V gene is TRBV12-3 or TRBV12-4, the J gene TRBJ1-1; no clear D gene. The CDR3 loop spans 13 amino acids. Deletions cut 2 bases from V and 5 bases from J, with 9 bases between. Here the CDR3 reads CASSLPPGTEAFF. The CDR3 bases are TGTGCCAGCAGTTTACCACCCGGGACTGAAGCTTTCTTT.

This clonotype has just a few counts. The genes are TRBV5-6 and TRBJ2-7, with D unresolved. The CDR3 runs 15 residues. V was clipped by 4 bases and J by 8 bases, with 22 bases between them. CDR1 is SGHDT and CDR2 is YYEEEE in the germline V gene. The chain's CDR3 is CASSGVEVVSGKQYF. The DNA for the CDR3 is TGTGCCAGCAGCGGAGTAGAGGTGGTTTCGGGTAAGCAGTACTTC.

This clonotype was seen a handful of times. The gene calls are TRBV3-1 and TRBJ2-3, with 7 bases aligning to TRBD2. The CDR3 contains 16 residues. Germline V lookup: CDR1 LGHDT, CDR2 YNNKEL (reference sequence). V gave up 0 bases and J gave up 1 base; unmatched junction bases: 4. The CDR3 region has the DNA TGTGCCAGCAGCCAAGACGGACTAGTCGGCACAGATACGCAGTATTTT. Protein: CASSQDGLVGTDTQYF.

This clonotype turned up a few times. The genes are TRBV20-1 and TRBJ2-7, with D unclear. Germline CDR1 is DFQATT and CDR2 is SNEGSKA (reference sequence). This CDR3 region has 12 residues. Deletions cut 0 bases from V and 2 bases from J, with 5 bases between. This CDR3 is CSARDAPYEQYF. The CDR3 coding sequence is TGCAGTGCTAGAGACGCTCCCTACGAGCAGTACTTC.

This clonotype showed up many times. The rearrangement uses TRBV18 and TRBJ2-3, with a tentative D call TRBD1 (5 bases). Trimming shortened V by 1 base and J by 2 bases, and 7 bases separated the two germline ends. CDR3 length: 14 residues. CDR1 and CDR2 (germline): KGHSH, LQKENI. The CDR3 DNA reads TGTGCCAGCTCACCACGACAGAACACAGATACGCAGTATTTT. The encoded protein is CASSPRQNTDTQYF.

This clonotype came up a few times. The CDR3 DNA sequence: TGTGCCAGCTCACCGGGGACCCAGAATGAGCAGTTCTTC. Encoded protein: CASSPGTQNEQFF. V is TRBV18 and J is TRBJ2-1; D may correspond to TRBD1 or TRBD2 (5 bases each). This CDR3 has 13 residues. The germline gives CDR1 KGHSH, CDR2 LQKENI. The ends were cut back, 3 bases at V and 7 bases at J, with 10 bases in the middle.

This clonotype was picked up many times. The chain employs TRBV20-1 and TRBJ2-7, with TRBD2 as a possible D gene (6 bases). Germline V gene sequence: CDR1 DFQATT, CDR2 SNEGSKA (reference sequence). Trimming removed 5 bases at V and 3 bases at J, with 17 bases between. The CDR3 sequence is 14 residues long. The CDR3 DNA reads TGCAGTGCTCACCGACGGGAGACGTACTACGAGCAGTACTTC. As protein: CSAHRRETYYEQYF.

The chain uses TRBV6-4 and TRBJ2-1; TRBD2 agrees at 9 bases. The V gene end was trimmed by 3 bases and the J gene end by 7 bases; junction bases not matched to a gene: 4. There are 14 residues in the CDR3. Germline V gene data show CDR1 as MRHNA and CDR2 as SNTAGT. The CDR3 sequence is CASSELAGSNEQFF. As DNA, the CDR3 is TGTGCCAGCAGTGAACTAGCGGGCAGTAATGAGCAGTTCTTC.